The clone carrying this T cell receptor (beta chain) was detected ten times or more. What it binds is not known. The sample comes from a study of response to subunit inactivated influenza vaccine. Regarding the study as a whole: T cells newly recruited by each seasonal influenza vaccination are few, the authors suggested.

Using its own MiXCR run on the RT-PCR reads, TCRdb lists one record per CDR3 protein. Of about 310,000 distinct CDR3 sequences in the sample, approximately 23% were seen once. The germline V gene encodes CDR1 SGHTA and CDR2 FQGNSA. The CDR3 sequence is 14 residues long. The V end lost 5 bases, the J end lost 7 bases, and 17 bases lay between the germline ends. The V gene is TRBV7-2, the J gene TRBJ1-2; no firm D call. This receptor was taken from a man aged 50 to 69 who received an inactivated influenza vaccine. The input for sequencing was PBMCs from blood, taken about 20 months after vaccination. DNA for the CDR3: TGTGCCAGCAGCCCCGCCGTGGTAGCGGGTGGCTACACCTTC. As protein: CASSPAVVAGGYTF.